The following is a T cell receptor (beta chain) sequence with its context. Its recognized antigen is unknown. Base qualities are not at hand, and no much larger clone is one base apart. The CDR3 has 14 amino acids, counting the end cysteine and phenylalanine. The retained sequence is limited to the CDR3, 42 bases, with the frame set at the first base. According to the germline V gene (reference sequence), CDR1 reads SEHNR and CDR2 reads FQNEAQ. V drops 2 bases and J drops 5 bases, leaving 12 bases in between. To demonstrate the VDJtools post-analysis software, the study profiled TCR beta repertoires from the peripheral blood of about 13 young patients with multiple sclerosis. The multiple sclerosis patients were children and adolescents ranging in age from about 6 to 17 years. Library preparation used PCR. The sequencing machine was an Illumina HiSeq 2500. To reduce PCR and sequencing biases, unique molecular identifiers were built into the TCR beta cDNA libraries. Approximately 500,000 cDNA molecules were obtained for every 1 to 10 million input T cells, so each molecule roughly corresponded to one T cell. The same protocol used for the earlier healthy control dataset was applied to prepare and sequence the patient libraries. Samples belonging to the same batch were prepared together, multiplexed and sequenced on a shared HiSeq lane. The paper's data handling went like this. Raw barcoded reads were processed with MIGEC, discarding single-read molecular identifier groups before consensus assembly and CDR3 extraction. VDJtools was used for post-analysis of the clonotype tables, with diversity normalized by down-sampling every dataset to the smallest sample size. Repertoire overlap clustering matched CDR3 amino acid but not nucleotide sequences to correct batch-related cross-sample contamination. The public reads were reprocessed in TCRdb via fastp at Q25 and MiXCR, keeping in-frame beta chains. Every CDR3 protein is listed once, alongside the most common genes and DNA of its rows. TCRdb, not the authors, supplied the V and J calls. In all, the sample holds approximately 730,000 distinct CDR3 sequences, and 46% of those were seen once. The ten largest clones add up to roughly 5.2% of the sample.

The data are from a study of post-analysis software for immune sequencing data (dated by TCRdb to about 2015). About the study as a whole: Disease courses on record covered relapsing-remitting, secondary progressive and progressive-relapsing multiple sclerosis, though some patients had no subtype annotation. The patient repertoires were compared against fewer than twelve previously published healthy control repertoires obtained from donors aged roughly 6 to 28 years. A subset of samples was prepared in parallel using single-end sample barcoding, then pooled and co-amplified after Illumina adapter ligation.

General study outcomes and caveats: Multiple sclerosis patients had significantly lower normalized Chao1 diversity than controls, a result that suggests substantial peripheral T-cell clonal expansion. Significantly higher frequencies in patients than in controls were found for five TRBV segments, including TRBV5-6, TRBV5-1 and TRBV20-1. The multiple sclerosis patient group was slightly younger than the control group. When samples were clustered directly using the F measure, samples prepared in the same batch co-clustered strongly, which prompted a batch-effect correction.

The chain is assembled from TRBV7-9 and TRBJ1-2; a weak D assignment points to TRBD1 (5 bases agree). Source material: blood. The clonotype comes from a girl between 5 and 17 years old with multiple sclerosis. The nucleotide sequence is TGTGCCAGCAGCTTATCCGGGGCCCGGTATGGCTACACCTTC. It is translated as CASSLSGARYGYTF.